The sequence of this T cell receptor (beta chain) was determined in a study of cytomegalovirus exposure and HLA in healthy donors. PCR amplification relied on 60 Vbeta primers (plus 13 Jbeta primers). Clones were read by immunoSEQ multiplex PCR, and TCRdb kept only the in-frame ones, dropping some. The sample lists more than 150,000 clones, around 80% seen once, with 1.4% in the top ten. Material for sequencing was PBMCs. The source is a man aged 18-30 years in good health and CMV-seronegative.

DNA for the CDR3: TGTGCCAGTAGTATTATGGCGGGAGGAAGAGAGCAGTTCTTC. As protein: CASSIMAGGREQFF. J is TRBJ2-1 and V is TRBV19; 8 bases fit TRBD2. The CDR3 loop spans 14 amino acids. CDR1 and CDR2 (germline): LNHDA, SQIVND (reference sequence). Losses at the gene ends were 3 bases for V and 10 bases for J; bases not matched to a gene: 8.